This T cell receptor beta chain was recovered during a study of cytomegalovirus exposure and HLA in healthy donors. In the study overall: Unique TCR beta sequences numbering approximately 120 million came from 190 million or so T cells in an earlier analysis.

The CDR3 runs to 16 residues. The V gene end was trimmed by 4 bases and the J gene end by 4 bases; junction bases not matched to a gene: 9. The germline CDR1 and CDR2 sequences are KGHSH and LQKENI. The PCR used 60 Vbeta and 13 Jbeta primers. The data were produced by immunoSEQ multiplex PCR, yet TCRdb's version contains in-frame clones alone and is incomplete. Of about 170,000 clones listed, roughly four fifths were seen once; the top ten hold around 4.7%. Regarding the study as a whole: With DRB1 most and HLA-C fewest, TCR association rates differed between HLA loci in a later analysis. Rare TCR sequences predominated, though certain public TCRs were found in many donors.

Details on this clone: Its antigen is undetermined.

The chain carries TRBV18 and TRBJ1-4, with 7 bases lining up with TRBD1. The sequencing input was PBMCs. The receptor was derived from a woman aged 18-29 years in good health and CMV-seropositive. In DNA form, the CDR3 reads TGTGCCAGCTCACGAGCCATGACAGGGAATAATGAAAAACTGTTTTTT. This codes for CASSRAMTGNNEKLFF.